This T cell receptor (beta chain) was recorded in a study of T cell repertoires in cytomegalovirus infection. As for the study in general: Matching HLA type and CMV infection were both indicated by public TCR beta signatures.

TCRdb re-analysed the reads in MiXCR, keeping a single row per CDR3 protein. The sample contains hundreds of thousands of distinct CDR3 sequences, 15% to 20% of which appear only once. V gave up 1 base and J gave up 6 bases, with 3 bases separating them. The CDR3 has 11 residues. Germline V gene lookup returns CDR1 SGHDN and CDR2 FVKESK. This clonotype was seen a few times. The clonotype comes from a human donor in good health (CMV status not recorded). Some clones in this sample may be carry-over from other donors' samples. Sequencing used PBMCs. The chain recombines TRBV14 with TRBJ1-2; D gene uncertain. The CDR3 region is CASSQGNGYTF. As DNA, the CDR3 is TGTGCCAGCAGCCAAGGGAATGGCTACACCTTC.